The source of this T cell receptor (beta chain) is a study of shared clonotypes between healthy human individuals (TCRdb year 2020). General notes on the study: A few men and two women, aged 18 to 49 years, made up the cohort. For each donor, three plates each were used for CD4 naive and CD4 memory, two plates were used for CD8 naive, and one plate was used for CD8 memory. To estimate repertoire size and how much clonotypes are shared between individuals, the study performed deep sequencing of blood TCR repertoires from about 5 healthy adults. Different laboratories and diverse techniques were used to prepare libraries and sequence TCR repertoires, to increase sequencing depth and limit assay-specific biases. Per donor, leukapheresis produced somewhere between about 0.85 and 9.5 billion PBMCs.

V loses 4 bases of germline sequence and J loses 1 base, and the interval between the two ends is 17 bases. As encoded in the germline V gene, CDR1 is SGHDT while CDR2 is YYEEEE. The CDR3, cysteine through phenylalanine, is 16 amino acids long. Only the CDR3 DNA stays, 48 bases, in frame from base 1. TCR CDR3 regions were amplified from genomic DNA by multiplex PCR using the deep immunoSEQ assay. For each cell subset, the extracted genomic DNA was distributed evenly across all wells of several immunoSEQ 96-well plates, and each plate served as one replicate. For sorted subsets, each replicate PCR was loaded with approximately 200 ng genomic DNA, equivalent to about 33,000 T cell genomes. The purified libraries were quantified using a Qubit 3.0 fluorometer, sized with a Bioanalyzer 2100, and then quantified again using the KAPA Library Quantification kit. A separate single-read 150-cycle Illumina NextSeq 550 flow cell was used to sequence each immunoSEQ 96-well plate. Regarding the original processing steps: Because the immunoSEQ output held only junctional sequences and lacked quality scores, the filtering could not match the filtering applied to full-length reads. To assign V/J genes and CDR3, sequences were annotated using PyIR, a Python wrapper for IgBLAST v1.9, with IMGT germline references. Reads were filtered out if the reads had weak V/J assignments (E-value above 1e-6), no CDR3, stop codons, out-of-frame junctions, or ambiguous translated residues. V3J clonotypes were defined as sequences sharing an identical inferred V gene, J gene, and CDR3 amino acid sequence. Percentage overlap between repertoires was calculated by dividing the number of shared unique clonotypes by the size of the smaller repertoire. Three approaches were used to assess repertoire richness: RTK rarefaction, the Chao1 estimator, and Recon v2.1 estimates of unobserved clonotypes. OLGA was used to compute generation probabilities for all TCRbeta clonotypes that the gDNA method yielded from a few donors. In TCRdb, the immuneACCESS table is reduced to in-frame sequences with V and J assigned. These tables do not hold every clone; where another copy was compared, an unresolved V gene accounts for under half, and the others remain unexplained. V, J and clone size reflect that table, while D and trimming were determined from the DNA. Within this sample are a few million clones, with around 95% of them counted one time only. In total, the top ten clones hold approximately 0.13% of the sample.

Results the study describes overall, beyond this receptor: Naive subsets generally had larger estimated clonotype richness than memory subsets. Even with the large sequencing depth, rarefaction of the sorted-subset datasets indicated that sequencing was incomplete. Because the study included a small number of donors, the genetic and exposure-history diversity represented was limited. Sampling was restricted to blood, and TCR repertoires in tissue are likely to differ from TCR repertoires in blood. Pairwise subsampling indicated that sequencing depth was expected to affect the degree of clonotype sharing among donors. Clonotypes shared by all four sorted-subset donors showed higher generation probabilities than non-shared clonotypes. When four donors were compared, the shared fraction of clonotypes was about 5% for naive CD4, roughly 3.3% for naive CD8, roughly 2.5% for memory CD4, and 0.35% to 0.4% for memory CD8.

The donors were healthy, HIV-negative adults with no recently reported acute infections or vaccinations. Only Caucasian adults living in Nashville, Tennessee, USA were represented among the donors. CD4+ T cells were enriched by magnetic negative selection; naive cells were then positively selected on CD45RA, and the negative fraction formed the memory subset. Blood was collected by leukapheresis, and PBMCs were isolated by Ficoll-Histopaque density gradient centrifugation and then cryopreserved in liquid nitrogen vapor phase. Analytical flow cytometry was used to check the purity and quantity of each magnetically sorted T cell population. Each sorted fraction had its genomic DNA isolated and then quantified by UV absorbance on a Nanodrop 2000c. With respect to this clone: It lacks a known antigen. The record has no base qualities; no much larger clone is one base away.

Rearrangement joined TRBV5-6 to TRBJ1-2; no D segment can be confidently identified. The sequenced material came from naive CD4+ T cells sorted from blood. This sample's cell subset or site label indicates: CD45RA+ positively selected. The sequence derives from a man between 18 and 29 years old in good health. The DNA sequence is as follows: TGTGCCAGCAGCCCCCTCTCCCGAGATCATAACTATGGCTACACCTTC. It encodes CASSPLSRDHNYGYTF.